The present T cell receptor beta chain was sequenced within a study of PD-1 blockade in classical Hodgkin lymphoma. Overall study context: Nivolumab dosed at 3 mg/kg went to patients intravenously every 2 weeks. General study results and limits: Reported baseline diversity: healthy donors highest, relapsed/refractory patients lowest. Complete responders' diversity at baseline resembled that of newly diagnosed patients.

This clone was seen only once. Its antigen is as yet unknown. Assay: immunoSEQ multiplex PCR; the TCRdb copy retains only in-frame clones and omits some. The sample contains around 21,000 clones, over 65% of which appear only once. This CDR3 has 13 amino acids. Trimming cost V 8 bases and J 0 bases; bases outside gene matches: 1. Germline-derived CDR1 and CDR2 are LNHDA and SQIVND (reference sequence). Time point given: cycle 4 day 1 (C4D1), after more than five weeks of nivolumab. Each patient's relapse followed autologous stem cell transplantation, and brentuximab vedotin exposure varied. Isolated CD8+ T cells were derived from thawed PBMCs through magnetic negative selection. The study recorded best responses of complete response, partial response or progressive disease.

The chain is built from TRBV19 and TRBJ1-3, with 7 bases that match TRBD1. Source: CD8+ T cells from blood, taken before the fourth cycle of nivolumab. The TCR was taken from a human donor with classical Hodgkin lymphoma. CDR3 in amino acids: CASPGGSGNTIYF. The DNA of the CDR3 is TGTGCCAGTCCAGGGGGCTCTGGAAACACCATATATTTT.